This TCR beta chain was recovered during a study of cytomegalovirus exposure and HLA in healthy donors. Germline V lookup: CDR1 SGHRS, CDR2 YFSETQ. The CDR3 is made up of 15 amino acids. The V end lost 6 bases, the J end lost 0 bases, and 16 bases lay between the germline ends. Amplification used 60 Vbeta primers and 13 Jbeta primers. Sequencing was performed with immunoSEQ multiplex PCR; in TCRdb, only in-frame clones are kept and a portion is missing. The sample records about 120,000 clones, approximately 72% being singletons. The chain links TRBV5-1 to TRBJ2-7; D is unresolved. Input material: PBMCs. The sequence derives from a man aged 55 to 69 in good health and CMV-seropositive. CDR3 in amino acids: CASNLEPSYSYEQYF. CDR3 coding DNA: TGCGCCAGCAATCTGGAGCCCTCCTACTCCTACGAGCAGTACTTC.